Each of the 7 T cell receptor beta chains below was sequenced from the same sample in a study of regulatory T cells in long-lasting Graves disease. Arm-PCR of CDR3 regions with iRepertoire HTBI primers generated TCR beta libraries. MiXCR, run by TCRdb on the multiplex PCR reads, gives a single entry per CDR3 protein. The sample comprises about 660,000 distinct CDR3 sequences, roughly 30% of which are singletons, and 40% to 55% rests with the top ten. Time point described: persistent/refractory GD, antithyroid drugs over 5 years with positive TRAb. The authors made the TCR library using RNA they extracted from PBMCs. This specimen consisted of peripheral blood mononuclear cells (PBMCs), obtained when the disease was refractory, from a patient treated with antithyroid drugs. The receptors were gathered from a female donor with Graves disease.

V and J are TRBV19 and TRBJ1-1, with D maybe TRBD1 (5 bases). V was clipped by 2 bases and J by 5 bases, with 12 bases between them. CDR3 length equals 14 residues. Per germline, CDR1 LNHDA and CDR2 SQIVND (reference sequence). The CDR3 DNA reads TGTGCCAGTAGTATAAAGACGCCAGGGACTGAAGCTTTCTTT. Its protein product is CASSIKTPGTEAFF. Filled out from reference TRBV19 and TRBJ1-1, the complete variable domain reads DGGITQSPKYLFRKEGQNVTLSCEQNLNHDAMYWYRQDPGQGLRLIYYSQIVNDFQKGDIAEGYSVSREKKESFPLTVTSAQKNPTAFYLCASSIKTPGTEAFFGQGTRLTVV.

The V gene is TRBV6-2 or TRBV6-3, the J gene TRBJ2-2; 8 bases are a match to TRBD2. CDR3 size: 17 residues. J was trimmed by 6 bases and V by 5 bases; bases with no gene match: 14. Per the germline V gene, CDR1 is MNHEY and CDR2 is SVGEGT. CDR3 in amino acids: CASSERENLLASGELFF. In nucleotides, the CDR3 is TGTGCCAGCAGTGAGCGGGAGAACCTCTTAGCGTCCGGGGAGCTGTTTTTT.

The V gene is TRBV6-5, the J gene TRBJ2-7, with 10 bases fitting TRBD1. V gave up 4 bases and J gave up 5 bases; unmatched junction bases: 11. The CDR3 has 16 amino acids. Germline CDR1 reads MNHEY; CDR2 reads SVGAGI. CDR3 sequence (DNA): TGTGCCAGCAGTTCCCACGAGGGACAGGGGATCAACGAGCAGTACTTC. Its protein product is CASSSHEGQGINEQYF.

In this sample, this clonotype turned up a few times. This sequence joins TRBV6-2 or TRBV6-3 and TRBJ1-2; D gene uncertain. This CDR3 spans 12 amino acids. V lost 8 bases, J lost 7 bases, and 14 bases lay in between. From germline, CDR1 is MNHEY and CDR2 SVGEGT. The CDR3 reads CASRIGSSGYTF. The CDR3 DNA follows: TGTGCCAGCCGGATAGGGTCGAGTGGCTACACCTTC.

Only a few counts were recorded for this clonotype. The chain links TRBV12-3 or TRBV12-4 to TRBJ2-2; 8 bases match TRBD1. The ends lost 4 bases at V and 1 base at J; junction bases unmatched: 5. The CDR3 is made up of 16 amino acids. The CDR3 spells CASSSRTGWNTGELFF. In DNA, the CDR3 is TGTGCCAGCAGTTCACGGACAGGGTGGAACACCGGGGAGCTGTTTTTT.

The chain employs TRBV5-1 and TRBJ2-2; D is uncertain. Germline lookup yields CDR1 SGHRS and CDR2 YFSETQ. CDR3 length: 15 amino acids. V lost 5 bases and J 6 bases, leaving 17 bases between the germline ends. In DNA form, the CDR3 reads TGCGCCAGCAGAGCTAGGCAGGCGATGGCCGGGGAGCTGTTTTTT. Protein: CASRARQAMAGELFF.

The chain links TRBV11-2 to TRBJ1-2; 9 bases fit TRBD1. V was pared by 4 bases and J by 6 bases, with 6 bases of the junction left unmatched. The V gene's germline CDR1 is SGHAT and CDR2 FQNNGV. There are 14 residues in the CDR3. The CDR3 bases are TGTGCCAGCAGCTGGGGACAGGGTATCAATGGCTACACCTTC. It codes for CASSWGQGINGYTF.